The rows below give T cell receptor beta chains drawn from one sample of a study of response to subunit inactivated influenza vaccine. TCRdb called the RT-PCR reads again in MiXCR, with one record for every CDR3 protein. The data contain 300,000 to 350,000 distinct CDR3 sequences, roughly 22% of them singletons. The specimen comprised PBMCs from blood, sampled 21 months after vaccination. Receptors originate from a man between 45 and 75 years old who received an inactivated influenza vaccine. Both conserved end residues are part of each CDR3. The D gene is left open where the match is weak. Clone size is given for some rows only: seen once, a few or many times, or a class if the clone is expanded.

CDR3 protein	CDR3 DNA	V gene	D gene	J gene	CDR3 length	clone size
CASSGLMETQYF	TGTGCCAGCAGTGGATTGATGGAGACCCAGTACTTC	TRBV2	NA	TRBJ2-5	12	once
CASTISGRAGDTQYF	TGTGCCAGCACCATTAGCGGGAGGGCCGGAGATACGCAGTATTTT	TRBV12-3/TRBV12-4	TRBD2	TRBJ2-3	15	few
CSARSPSGSDEQFF	TGCAGTGCTAGATCCCCCAGCGGGAGTGATGAGCAGTTCTTC	TRBV20-1	TRBD2	TRBJ2-1	14	NA
CASSPEVGNQPQHF	TGTGCCAGCAGCCCCGAGGTGGGGAATCAGCCCCAGCATTTT	TRBV9	NA	TRBJ1-5	14	many
CSARIMATNEKLFF	TGCAGTGCTAGGATAATGGCAACTAATGAAAAACTGTTTTTT	TRBV20-1	NA	TRBJ1-4	14	NA
CASSWDRGDTEAFF	TGTGCCAGCAGCTGGGACAGGGGGGATACTGAAGCTTTCTTT	TRBV6-1	TRBD1	TRBJ1-1	14	many
CASSAHDRGGTEAFF	TGTGCCAGCAGCGCCCACGACAGGGGAGGTACTGAAGCTTTCTTT	TRBV11-2	TRBD1	TRBJ1-1	15	NA
CASSATGLTEAFF	TGTGCCAGCAGCGCTACAGGGTTGACTGAAGCTTTCTTT	TRBV12-3/TRBV12-4	NA	TRBJ1-1	13	few
CASSQGGLSSYNEQFF	TGCGCCAGCAGCCAAGGGGGACTAAGCTCCTACAATGAGCAGTTCTTC	TRBV4-1	TRBD2	TRBJ2-1	16	NA
CASSSVYEQYF	TGTGCCAGCAGCTCCGTATACGAGCAGTACTTC	TRBV12-3/TRBV12-4	NA	TRBJ2-7	11	NA
CASSSPTVNTEAFF	TGCGCCAGCAGCTCCCCGACAGTGAACACTGAAGCTTTCTTT	TRBV5-1	NA	TRBJ1-1	14	few
CASSYKGTSNQPQHF	TGTGCCAGCAGTTACAAGGGCACTAGCAATCAGCCCCAGCATTTT	TRBV6-2/TRBV6-3	NA	TRBJ1-5	15	few
CASRLGTSAYNEQFF	TGTGCCAGCAGACTCGGGACTAGCGCTTACAATGAGCAGTTCTTC	TRBV12-3/TRBV12-4	TRBD2	TRBJ2-1	15	NA
CAANRGNTEAFF	TGTGCCGCAAACAGGGGGAACACTGAAGCTTTCTTT	TRBV30	TRBD1	TRBJ1-1	12	few
CASSQVFPWVRLEAFF	TGCGCCAGCAGCCAAGTTTTCCCGTGGGTACGTCTTGAAGCTTTCTTT	TRBV4-3	NA	TRBJ1-1	16	NA
CASSDPTGFGDNEQFF	TGTGCCAGCAGTGACCCGACAGGGTTTGGGGACAATGAGCAGTTCTTC	TRBV6-4	TRBD1	TRBJ2-1	16	few
CASSLIRHEQYF	TGCGCCAGCAGCTTAATCCGACACGAGCAGTACTTC	TRBV5-1	NA	TRBJ2-7	12	few
CASSPGDTLSYNEQFF	TGCGCCAGCAGCCCTGGGGACACCCTCTCCTACAATGAGCAGTTCTTC	TRBV5-1	NA	TRBJ2-1	16	many
CASSSRDTGNTIYF	TGTGCCAGCAGCTCCCGGGACACAGGAAACACCATATATTTT	TRBV12-3/TRBV12-4	NA	TRBJ1-3	14	NA
CASSLRGEANEKLFF	TGCGCCAGCAGCCTCAGGGGTGAGGCTAATGAAAAACTGTTTTTT	TRBV5-1	NA	TRBJ1-4	15	NA
CASRDNNRGLSNQPQHF	TGTGCCAGCAGAGATAATAACAGGGGGCTTAGCAATCAGCCCCAGCATTTT	TRBV28	TRBD1	TRBJ1-5	17	NA
CATSGETGGNQPQHF	TGTGCCACCAGCGGTGAAACAGGGGGCAATCAGCCCCAGCATTTT	TRBV15	TRBD1	TRBJ1-5	15	many
CSARGTNSDYGYTF	TGCAGTGCTAGAGGAACCAACAGTGACTATGGCTACACCTTC	TRBV20-1	NA	TRBJ1-2	14	few
CSARDRGDYSNQPQHF	TGCAGTGCTAGAGATCGTGGGGATTATAGCAATCAGCCCCAGCATTTT	TRBV20-1	NA	TRBJ1-5	16	NA
CASSLAARTGRQPQHF	TGTGCCAGCAGCTTAGCGGCCCGGACAGGCCGACAGCCCCAGCATTTT	TRBV11-1	TRBD1	TRBJ1-5	16	NA
CASSRGVRQGQETQYF	TGCGCCAGCAGCCGTGGAGTCAGACAGGGCCAAGAGACCCAGTACTTC	TRBV5-1	TRBD1	TRBJ2-5	16	few
CASSTTGRYGYTF	TGTGCCAGTAGCACGACAGGGCGGTATGGCTACACCTTC	TRBV19	TRBD1	TRBJ1-2	13	few
CASSLQDRIYEQYF	TGCGCCAGCAGCCTTCAGGACAGGATATACGAGCAGTACTTC	TRBV5-1	TRBD1	TRBJ2-7	14	NA
CASSWGAGAGDTQYF	TGTGCCAGCAGCTGGGGGGCGGGAGCTGGAGATACGCAGTATTTT	TRBV11-3	NA	TRBJ2-3	15	NA
CSGGRGGKKLFF	TGCAGCGGCGGACGGGGCGGTAAAAAACTGTTTTTT	TRBV29-1	NA	TRBJ1-4	12	NA
CSASGHFF	TGCAGTGCTAGTGGACATTTCTTT	TRBV20-1	NA	TRBJ1-1	8	few